This T cell receptor (beta chain) was sequenced for a study of OX40 agonist ivuxolimab in advanced cancers. About the full investigation: Ivuxolimab, which targeted the costimulatory receptor OX40 (CD134), was an agonistic, fully human IgG2 monoclonal antibody. Intravenous ivuxolimab was administered to patients every 2 weeks at six dose levels: 0.01, 0.1, 0.3, 1.5, 3 and 10 mg/kg. Of the 52 patients in dose escalation, about 20 had hepatocellular carcinoma, some 15 had melanoma, 9 had renal cell carcinoma and 9 had head and neck cancer. The dose-escalation cohort was 80% to 90% male with a mean age of about 65 years, ranging from roughly 23 to 90. Prior anti-PD-1, anti-PD-L1 or anti-CTLA-4 therapy was permitted, and 40% of dose-escalation patients had received checkpoint inhibitors. Partial responses occurred in three dose-escalation patients: two with cutaneous melanoma and one with hepatocellular carcinoma. The purpose of peripheral TCRbeta sequencing was to test whether ivuxolimab changed TCR sequence diversity and led to clonal T-cell expansion. The paper describes the monotherapy dose-escalation part (N = 52 patients) of the phase I trial of ivuxolimab. Study-wide conclusions, independent of this receptor: In partial responders in the 0.1-3.0 mg/kg groups, normalized peripheral clonal expansion was found to be among the lowest, especially among CD8+ T cells. After ivuxolimab, expanded clones were on average more numerous among CD8+ T cells than among CD4+ T cells. The antigen specificity of the clonally expanded peripheral T cells was not determined. Low levels of normalized T-cell clonal expansion were also seen in some patients who did not respond. At doses of 0.1 to 3.0 mg/kg, clonal expansion of both CD4+ and CD8+ blood T cells was observed from baseline to week 6.

Genomic DNA was isolated from the sorted cells so that the TCRbeta CDR3 region could be sequenced. TCRbeta CDR3 regions were sequenced using the immunoSEQ Assay. This immuneACCESS table, as held by TCRdb, lists in-frame sequences with V and J called but not all clones. Of the missing ones, under half trace to an unresolved V gene in checked studies; the others have no known cause. The sample yields more than 65,000 clones; 75% to 90% were counted once. The top ten clonotypes cover about 0.82% of the sample. Patients with a history of autoimmune disease or receiving systemic immunosuppression were excluded from the trial. Peripheral blood for TCR sequencing was collected from all dose cohorts at baseline, on cycle 4 day 1, and on cycle 7 day 1. The samples were taken from a phase I, first-in-human, multicenter, open-label dose-escalation trial of ivuxolimab. Adults with locally advanced or metastatic head and neck squamous cell, hepatocellular, melanoma or renal cell carcinoma were enrolled in the trial. Before TCR sequencing, CD4+ T cells and CD8+ T cells from peripheral blood were sorted into separate populations.

The sample holds a few counts of this clone. Its antigen has not been determined. No base quality values were provided; no much bigger clone lies one nucleotide off. Trimming accounts for 4 bases at V and 6 bases at J, while the number of junction bases matched to no gene is 22. Including cysteine and phenylalanine, the CDR3 has 20 amino acids. Only CDR3 DNA is held: 60 bases, read in frame from base 1. For CDR1 and CDR2, the germline V gene lists MNHGY and SAAAGT. Sequenced material: CD4+ or CD8+ T cells sorted from blood, taken in a trial of the OX40 agonist ivuxolimab. The V and J segments used are TRBV6-8 and TRBJ1-2; 11 middle bases align to TRBD1. The receptor's source is an adult with an advanced solid tumor such as melanoma, head and neck, liver or kidney cancer. For the CDR3, the sequence is CASSSTDIMDGRTGGDGYTF. The bases read TGTGCCAGCAGTTCCACAGATATAATGGACGGTAGGACAGGGGGCGATGGCTACACCTTC.